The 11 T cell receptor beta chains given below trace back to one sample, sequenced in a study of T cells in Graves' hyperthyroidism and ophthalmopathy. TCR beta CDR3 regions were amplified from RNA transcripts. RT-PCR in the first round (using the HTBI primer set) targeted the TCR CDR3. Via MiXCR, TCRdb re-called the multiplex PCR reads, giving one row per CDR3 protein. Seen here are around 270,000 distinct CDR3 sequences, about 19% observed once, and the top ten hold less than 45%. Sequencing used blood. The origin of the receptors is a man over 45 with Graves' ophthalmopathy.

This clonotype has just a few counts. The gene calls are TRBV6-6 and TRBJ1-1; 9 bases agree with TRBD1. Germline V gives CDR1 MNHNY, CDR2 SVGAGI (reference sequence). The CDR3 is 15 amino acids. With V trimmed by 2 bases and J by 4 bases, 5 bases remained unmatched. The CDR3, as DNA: TGTGCCAGCAGTTACGATGACAGGGGGGGCACTGAAGCTTTCTTT. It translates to CASSYDDRGGTEAFF.

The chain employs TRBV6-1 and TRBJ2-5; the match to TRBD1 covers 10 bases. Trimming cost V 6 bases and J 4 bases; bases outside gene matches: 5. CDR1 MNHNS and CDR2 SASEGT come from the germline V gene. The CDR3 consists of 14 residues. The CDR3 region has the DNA TGTGCCAGCAGCACCGGGACAGGGGCAGAGACCCAGTACTTC. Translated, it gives CASSTGTGAETQYF.

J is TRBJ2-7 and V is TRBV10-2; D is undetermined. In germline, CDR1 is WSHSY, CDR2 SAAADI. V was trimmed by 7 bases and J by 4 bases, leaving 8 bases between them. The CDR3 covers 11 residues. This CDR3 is CASKHGYEQYF. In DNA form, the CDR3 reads TGCGCCAGCAAGCACGGGTACGAGCAGTACTTC.

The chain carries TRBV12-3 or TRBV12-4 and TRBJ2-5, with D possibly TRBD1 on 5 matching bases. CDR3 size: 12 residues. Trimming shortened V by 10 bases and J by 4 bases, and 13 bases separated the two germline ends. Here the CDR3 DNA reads TGTGCCACCCAGGGTCATTTAGAGACCCAGTACTTC. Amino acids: CATQGHLETQYF.

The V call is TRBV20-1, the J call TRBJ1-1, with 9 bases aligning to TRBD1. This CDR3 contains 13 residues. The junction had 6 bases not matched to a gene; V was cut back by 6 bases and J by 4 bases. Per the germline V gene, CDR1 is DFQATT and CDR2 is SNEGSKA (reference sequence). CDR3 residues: CSAPGQGATEAFF. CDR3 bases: TGCAGTGCCCCGGGACAGGGAGCCACTGAAGCTTTCTTT.

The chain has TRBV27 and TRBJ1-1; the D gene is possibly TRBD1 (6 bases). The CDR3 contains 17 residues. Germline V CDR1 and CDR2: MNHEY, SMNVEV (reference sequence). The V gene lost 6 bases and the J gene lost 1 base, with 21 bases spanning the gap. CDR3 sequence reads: CASRLRGHQRQNTEAFF. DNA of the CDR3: TGTGCCAGCAGGCTCAGGGGACACCAGAGACAGAACACTGAAGCTTTCTTT.

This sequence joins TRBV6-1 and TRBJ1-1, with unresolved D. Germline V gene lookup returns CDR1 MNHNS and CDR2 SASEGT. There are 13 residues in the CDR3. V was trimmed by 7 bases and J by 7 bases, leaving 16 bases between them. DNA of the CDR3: TGTGCCAGCACCCAAAGGGTGGTGGTTGAAGCTTTCTTT. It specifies CASTQRVVVEAFF.

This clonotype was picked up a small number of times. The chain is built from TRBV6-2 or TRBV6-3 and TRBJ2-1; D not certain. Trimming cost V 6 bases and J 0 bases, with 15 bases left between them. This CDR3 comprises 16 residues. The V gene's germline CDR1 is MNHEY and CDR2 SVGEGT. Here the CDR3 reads CASSRVELLSYNEQFF. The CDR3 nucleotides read TGTGCCAGCAGCCGGGTGGAACTACTCTCCTACAATGAGCAGTTCTTC.

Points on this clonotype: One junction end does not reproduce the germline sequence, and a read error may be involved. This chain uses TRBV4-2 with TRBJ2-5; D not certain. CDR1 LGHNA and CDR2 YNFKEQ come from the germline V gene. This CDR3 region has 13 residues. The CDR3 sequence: CASGQGKGETQYF. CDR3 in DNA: TGTGCCAGCGGCCAAGGGAAAGGAGAGACCCAGTACTTC.

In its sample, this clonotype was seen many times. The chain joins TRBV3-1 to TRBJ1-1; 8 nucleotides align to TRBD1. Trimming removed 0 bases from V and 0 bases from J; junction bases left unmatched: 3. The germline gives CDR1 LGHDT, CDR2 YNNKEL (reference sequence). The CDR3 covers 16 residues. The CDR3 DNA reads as TGTGCCAGCAGCCAAGACCGGGACAGGTTGAACACTGAAGCTTTCTTT. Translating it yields CASSQDRDRLNTEAFF.

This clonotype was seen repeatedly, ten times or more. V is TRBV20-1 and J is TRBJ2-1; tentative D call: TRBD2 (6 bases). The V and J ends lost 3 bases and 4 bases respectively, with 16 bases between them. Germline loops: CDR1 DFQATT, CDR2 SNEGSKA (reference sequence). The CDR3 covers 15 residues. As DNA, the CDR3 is TGCAGTGCTAGGACTCCGGGACTGAGGTACAATGAGCAGTTCTTC. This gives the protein CSARTPGLRYNEQFF.